Presented here are 8 T cell receptor beta chains from one specimen sequenced in a study of T cell changes during pregnancy in multiple sclerosis. Produced via immunoSEQ multiplex PCR; TCRdb's table is partial and in-frame only. The repertoire includes approximately 46,000 clones, approximately 91% of them detected once, and about 8.8% sits in the top ten. The specimen was CD8+ T cells from peripheral blood mononuclear cells, collected after pregnancy. These receptors were obtained from a female donor with multiple sclerosis, enrolled in a pregnancy study.

The gene calls are TRBV4-1 and TRBJ1-2; D ambiguous. The CDR3 consists of 15 residues. The germline V gene encodes CDR1 MGHRA and CDR2 YSYEKL. Trimming stripped 0 bases from V and 8 bases from J, with 16 bases between. CDR3 residues: CASSQDSTEIMGYTF. The CDR3 nucleotides are TGCGCCAGCAGCCAAGATTCTACAGAGATTATGGGCTACACCTTC.

The J gene is TRBJ1-1, the V gene TRBV14; TRBD1 is a possible D gene (6 bases). The V gene lost 0 bases and the J gene lost 7 bases, with 18 bases spanning the gap. The length of the CDR3 is 16 residues. Germline lookup yields CDR1 SGHDN and CDR2 FVKESK. The CDR3, as DNA: TGTGCCAGCAGCCAAGAGGCTTGGGGGCAGCCAGATGAAGCTTTCTTT. Amino acid sequence: CASSQEAWGQPDEAFF.

Here the CDR3 reads CASSSEVGQGNEQFF. CDR3 DNA: TGTGCCAGCAGCTCCGAGGTGGGACAGGGCAATGAGCAGTTCTTC. The chain has TRBV13 and TRBJ2-1, with TRBD1 matching 9 bases. CDR3 length equals 15 residues. V dropped 4 bases and J dropped 6; count of bases not matched to a gene: 7. Germline loops: CDR1 PRHDT, CDR2 FYEKMQ (reference sequence).

The chain links TRBV27 to TRBJ2-7, with D tentatively TRBD1 (6 bases). V was pared by 3 bases and J by 9 bases, with 15 bases between. There are 13 residues in the CDR3. Germline loops: CDR1 MNHEY, CDR2 SMNVEV (reference sequence). CDR3 sequence: CASSFSTRTVQYF. The CDR3, as DNA: TGTGCCAGCAGTTTCTCCACTCGGACAGTGCAGTACTTC.

The chain uses TRBV6-1 and TRBJ2-7, with a possible D match to TRBD1 (6 bases). Germline V gene lookup returns CDR1 MNHNS and CDR2 SASEGT. V lost 10 bases and J lost 6, with 19 bases in between. The CDR3 covers 13 residues. In DNA, the CDR3 is TGTGCCACCCACCCCCTACAGGGTCCCGAGCAGTACTTC. It is translated as CATHPLQGPEQYF.

The chain recombines TRBV27 with TRBJ2-4, with D perhaps matching TRBD1 (6 bases). The CDR3 is made up of 16 amino acids. Trimming removed 6 bases at V and 0 bases at J, with 15 bases between. Germline lookup yields CDR1 MNHEY and CDR2 SMNVEV (reference sequence). CDR3 in DNA: TGTGCCAGCAGACCACAGGGCTGGGTAGCCAAAAACATTCAGTACTTC. It codes for CASRPQGWVAKNIQYF.

The gene calls are TRBV7-8 and TRBJ1-2, with D uncertain. Trimming shortened V by 7 bases and J by 6 bases, and 15 bases separated the two germline ends. The germline CDR1 and CDR2 sequences are SGHVS and FQNEAQ. The CDR3 sequence is 13 residues long. For the CDR3, the DNA is TGTGCCAGCAATCCGGGAGGGCTCAATGGCTACACCTTC. Amino acid sequence: CASNPGGLNGYTF.

V gene TRBV7-9 combines with J gene TRBJ2-7; TRBD2 matches at 7 bases. The CDR3 totals 15 residues. V lost 1 base to trimming and J lost 4 bases; unmatched junction nucleotides: 7. Germline CDR1 and CDR2: SEHNR and FQNEAQ (reference sequence). CDR3 residues: CASSLGAGTKYEQYF. The DNA of the CDR3 is TGTGCCAGCAGCTTAGGGGCCGGGACTAAGTACGAGCAGTACTTC. Using reference TRBV7-9 and TRBJ2-7 for the parts outside the CDR3, the full variable domain is DTGVSQNPRHKITKRGQNVTFRCDPISEHNRLYWYRQTLGQGPEFLTYFQNEAQLEKSRLLSDRFSAERPKGSFSTLEIQRTEQGDSAMYLCASSLGAGTKYEQYFGPGTRLTVT.